This T cell receptor (beta chain) comes out of a study of T-cell reconstitution after alpha-beta-depleted transplantation in children. This clonotype was seen a handful of times. The antigen is not known. For TCRbeta, the library was prepared with unique molecular identifiers. A single record per CDR3 protein comes from TCRdb applying MiXCR to the PCR reads. The sample records about 540,000 distinct CDR3 sequences, roughly 30% being singletons. General study points: Recipient T cells and thymic progenitors that survived gave rise to the high TCRbeta diversity observed at day 60 in some patients.

This TCR was recovered from a boy under two years old with Wiskott-Aldrich syndrome, due to receive a stem cell transplant. Material: PBMCs, obtained before TCRalphabeta/CD19-depleted stem cell transplant.

The CDR3 loop reads CASSPTGTGFSGNTIYF. For the CDR3, the DNA is TGTGCCAGCAGCCCCACCGGGACAGGGTTTTCTGGAAACACCATATATTTT. The genes are TRBV7-8 and TRBJ1-3; 9 positions match TRBD1. Germline values: CDR1 SGHVS, CDR2 FQNEAQ. There are 17 residues in the CDR3. The J segment lost 1 base and the V segment lost 5 bases, leaving 9 bases of the junction unmatched.